This T cell receptor beta chain comes out of a study of blood T cell repertoires in COVID-19. The overall study: Samples came from the United States, Italy and Spain, spanning acute and convalescent COVID-19. Nucleic acid was either cDNA or gDNA, and it came from T cells, B-cell-depleted T cells, or PBMCs.

The J segment lost 9 bases and the V segment lost 1 base, leaving 5 bases of the junction unmatched. In germline, CDR1 is SGHAT, CDR2 FQNNGV. This CDR3 spans 14 amino acids. As processed by the authors: Scientists estimated how many nucleated cells there were by amplifying reference gene primers. This table comes from immunoSEQ multiplex PCR, and its TCRdb copy is limited to in-frame clones, with some not included. V and J calls plus clone size are reproduced from that table; the DNA served to infer D and trimming. The repertoire has roughly 150,000 clones, just over 90% of them found once; the top ten carry around 2.1%.

This sequence originates from a man younger than 35 with acute or convalescent COVID-19. The rearrangement links TRBV11-2 to TRBJ2-4; 8 bases align to TRBD1. Sequenced input: peripheral blood. CDR3 in DNA: TGTGCCAGCAGCTTAGTCCAGGGGGCGGGCATTCAGTACTTC. It translates to CASSLVQGAGIQYF.